This TCR beta chain was recovered during a study of control samples from healthy donors and cancer patients (dated by TCRdb to 2018 to 2020). Turning to this clone: Its antigen remains unidentified. Per-base qualities were not stored, and no clone one base away is much larger.

Libraries were constructed by the immunoSEQ multiplex PCR assay. TCRdb retrieved this table from immuneACCESS and kept in-frame rearrangements only. Not all clones are present; in checked studies, unresolved V genes account for under half, and no reason is known for the remainder. The sample data list approximately 89,000 clones, and 85% of these were observed just once. Approximately 2.1% of the sample is in the top ten clones. V lost 2 bases and J lost 9 bases, and the count of bases not matched to a germline gene is 6. The CDR3, cysteine through phenylalanine, is 15 amino acids long. Just CDR3 DNA is preserved here, 45 bases in frame from base 1. Looking up the germline V gene yields CDR1 SGHRS and CDR2 YFSETQ.

The sequence is built from TRBV5-1 and TRBJ2-1; 12 middle bases align to TRBD2. Specimen: blood. The TCR was taken from a woman in her thirties or forties in good health. CDR3 loop: CASSFSSGGAGEQFF. The DNA reads as follows: TGCGCCAGCAGCTTTTCTAGCGGGGGGGCTGGTGAGCAGTTCTTC. Reference TRBV5-1 and TRBJ2-1 proteins supply the regions before and after the CDR3; the full variable domain is: KAGVTQTPRYLIKTRGQQVTLSCSPISGHRSVSWYQQTPGQGLQFLFEYFSETQRNKGNFPGRFSGRQFSNSRSEMNVSTLELGDSALYLCASSFSSGGAGEQFFGPGTRLTVL.